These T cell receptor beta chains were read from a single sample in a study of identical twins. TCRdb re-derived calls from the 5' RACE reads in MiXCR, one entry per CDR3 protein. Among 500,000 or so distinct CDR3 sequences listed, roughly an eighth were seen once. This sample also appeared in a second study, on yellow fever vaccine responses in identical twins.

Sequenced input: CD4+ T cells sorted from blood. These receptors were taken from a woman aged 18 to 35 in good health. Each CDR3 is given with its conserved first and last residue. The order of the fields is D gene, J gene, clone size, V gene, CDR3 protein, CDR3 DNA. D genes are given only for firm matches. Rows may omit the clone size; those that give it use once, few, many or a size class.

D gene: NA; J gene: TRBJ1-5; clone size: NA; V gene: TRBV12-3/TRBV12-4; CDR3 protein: CASSFFPLEPQHF; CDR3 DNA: TGTGCCAGCAGTTTCTTCCCCTTAGAGCCCCAGCATTTT
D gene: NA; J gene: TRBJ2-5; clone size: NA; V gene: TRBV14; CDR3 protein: CASSQDHGRVETQYF; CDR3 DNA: TGTGCCAGCAGCCAAGATCACGGGCGGGTCGAGACCCAGTACTTC
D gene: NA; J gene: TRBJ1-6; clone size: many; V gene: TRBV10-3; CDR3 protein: CAISESLWNSPLHF; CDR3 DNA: TGTGCCATCAGTGAATCACTTTGGAATTCACCCCTCCACTTT
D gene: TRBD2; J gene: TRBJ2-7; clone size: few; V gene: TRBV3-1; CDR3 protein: CASSAAGVAGSYPYEQYF; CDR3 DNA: TGTGCCAGCAGCGCCGCCGGGGTAGCGGGGTCTTATCCCTACGAGCAGTACTTC
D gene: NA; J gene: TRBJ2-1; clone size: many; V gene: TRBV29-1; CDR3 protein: CSGDLGDKQFF; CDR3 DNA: TGCAGCGGAGACTTGGGGGACAAGCAGTTCTTC
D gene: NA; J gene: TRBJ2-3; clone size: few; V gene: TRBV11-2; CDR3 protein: CASTLSWGRTDTQYF; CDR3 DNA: TGTGCCAGCACCCTAAGTTGGGGGCGCACAGATACGCAGTATTTT
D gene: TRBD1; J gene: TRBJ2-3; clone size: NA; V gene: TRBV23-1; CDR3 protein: CASSQSGQGNYSSTDTQYF; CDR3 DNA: TGCGCCAGCAGTCAATCCGGACAGGGGAACTATTCCAGCACAGATACGCAGTATTTT
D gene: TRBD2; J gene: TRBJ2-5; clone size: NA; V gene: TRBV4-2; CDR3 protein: CASSQDPRLAGGRETQYF; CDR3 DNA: TGTGCCAGCAGCCAAGATCCCAGACTAGCGGGGGGCCGGGAGACCCAGTACTTC
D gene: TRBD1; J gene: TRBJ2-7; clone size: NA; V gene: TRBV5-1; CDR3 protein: CASSVSGTGLPYEQYF; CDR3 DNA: TGCGCCAGCAGCGTTTCCGGGACAGGGTTGCCCTACGAGCAGTACTTC
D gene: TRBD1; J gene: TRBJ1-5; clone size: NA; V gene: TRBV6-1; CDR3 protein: CASSTGTGHQPQHF; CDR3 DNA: TGTGCCAGCAGCACCGGGACAGGGCATCAGCCCCAGCATTTT
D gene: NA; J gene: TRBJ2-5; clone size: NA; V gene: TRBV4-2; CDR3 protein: CASSQGWTGYQETQYF; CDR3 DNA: TGTGCCAGCAGCCAAGGCTGGACGGGGTACCAAGAGACCCAGTACTTC
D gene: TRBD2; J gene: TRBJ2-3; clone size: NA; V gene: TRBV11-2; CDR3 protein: CASSLGVRAGAYTDTQYF; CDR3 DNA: TGTGCCAGCAGCTTAGGTGTTCGAGCGGGGGCCTACACAGATACGCAGTATTTT
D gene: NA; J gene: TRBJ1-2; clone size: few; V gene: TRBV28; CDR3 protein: CASLRDTRTGGYTF; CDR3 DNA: TGTGCCAGCCTCCGGGACACTCGTACCGGTGGCTACACCTTC
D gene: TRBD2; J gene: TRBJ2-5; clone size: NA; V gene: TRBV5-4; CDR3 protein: CASSAKLAGVGETQYF; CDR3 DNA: TGTGCCAGCAGCGCAAAACTAGCGGGGGTGGGAGAGACCCAGTACTTC